This T cell receptor beta chain derives from a study of shared clonotypes between healthy human individuals. TCRdb's copy holds only in-frame clones and misses some; the assay was immunoSEQ multiplex PCR. Of millions of clones in the sample, about 95% were seen once. Naive CD8 isolation took CD45RO-negative cells positively selected for CCR7 and excluded terminally differentiated effector memory CD45RA+ cells. This receptor was obtained from a man aged 18 to 30 in good health. Sequenced input: naive CD8+ T cells sorted from blood.

This CDR3 reads CASSYRLPGELFF. DNA of the CDR3: TGTGCCAGCAGTTACCGCCTTCCTGGGGAGCTGTTTTTT. The chain uses TRBV6-5 and TRBJ2-2; D uncertain. Germline V CDR1 and CDR2: MNHEY, SVGAGI. This CDR3 is 13 amino acids long. Trimming shortened V by 2 bases and J by 8 bases, and 9 bases separated the two germline ends.